The present TCR beta chain was sequenced within a study of blood T cells in healthy people across ages. Alongside a J-beta primer mix, a sample-barcoded 5' primer served in a second PCR lasting roughly 6 to 11 cycles. Per sample, CDR3-containing paired-end reads numbered at least 2.5 million. TCRdb called the 5' RACE reads again in MiXCR, with one record for every CDR3 protein. The table records over 500,000 distinct CDR3 sequences, around 50% of them present only once. In its sample, this clonotype was seen many times. Its cognate antigen is unknown. The CDR3 loop spans 13 amino acids. Germline-derived CDR1 and CDR2 are SQVTM and ANQGSEA. V lost 7 bases and J lost 0, with 11 bases in between. Study conclusions and caveats: Measured against age, TCR beta diversity per million T cells decreased in a roughly linear manner.

The sample comprised blood. V gene TRBV29-1 combines with J gene TRBJ2-3, with unresolved D. This TCR was sampled from a woman older than 75 in good health. The CDR3 spells CSALPRSTDTQYF. In nucleotides, the CDR3 is TGCAGCGCCTTGCCCCGAAGCACAGATACGCAGTATTTT.